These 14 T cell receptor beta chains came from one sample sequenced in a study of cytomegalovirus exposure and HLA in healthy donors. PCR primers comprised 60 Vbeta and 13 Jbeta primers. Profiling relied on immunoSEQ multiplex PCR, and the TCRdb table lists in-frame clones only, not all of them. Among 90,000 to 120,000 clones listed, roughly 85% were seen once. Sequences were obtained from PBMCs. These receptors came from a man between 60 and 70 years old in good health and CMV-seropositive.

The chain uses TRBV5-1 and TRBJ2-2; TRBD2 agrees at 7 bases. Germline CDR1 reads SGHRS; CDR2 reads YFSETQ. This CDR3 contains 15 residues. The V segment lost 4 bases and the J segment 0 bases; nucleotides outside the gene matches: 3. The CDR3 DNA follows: TGCGCCAGCAGCCCGGGGGGTACGAACACCGGGGAGCTGTTTTTT. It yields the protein CASSPGGTNTGELFF.

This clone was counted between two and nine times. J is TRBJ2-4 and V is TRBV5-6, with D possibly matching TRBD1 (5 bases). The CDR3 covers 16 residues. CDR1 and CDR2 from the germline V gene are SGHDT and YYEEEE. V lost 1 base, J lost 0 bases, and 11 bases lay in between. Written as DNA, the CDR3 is TGTGCCAGCAGCTTGACAGGAGCACCAGCCAAAAACATTCAGTACTTC. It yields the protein CASSLTGAPAKNIQYF.

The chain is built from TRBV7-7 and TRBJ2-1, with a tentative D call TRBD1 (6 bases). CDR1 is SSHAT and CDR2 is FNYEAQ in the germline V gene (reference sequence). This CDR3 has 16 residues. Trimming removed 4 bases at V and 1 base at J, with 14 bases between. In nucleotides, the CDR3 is TGTGCCAGCAGCTCCGGACAGCCTTTGTCCTACAATGAGCAGTTCTTC. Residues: CASSSGQPLSYNEQFF.

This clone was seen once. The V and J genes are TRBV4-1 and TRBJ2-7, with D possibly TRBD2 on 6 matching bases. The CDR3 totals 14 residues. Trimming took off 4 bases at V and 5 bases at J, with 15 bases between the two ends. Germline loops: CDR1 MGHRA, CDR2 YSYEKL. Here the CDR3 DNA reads TGCGCCAGCAGCCCCCAGGGACTCAGGGACGAGCAGTACTTC. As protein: CASSPQGLRDEQYF.

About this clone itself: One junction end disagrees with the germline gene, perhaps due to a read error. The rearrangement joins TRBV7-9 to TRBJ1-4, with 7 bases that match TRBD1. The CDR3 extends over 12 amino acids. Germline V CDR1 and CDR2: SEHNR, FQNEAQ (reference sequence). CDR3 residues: CSSSLGQDKLFF. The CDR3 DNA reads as TGTTCCAGCAGCCTTGGACAGGACAAACTGTTTTTT.

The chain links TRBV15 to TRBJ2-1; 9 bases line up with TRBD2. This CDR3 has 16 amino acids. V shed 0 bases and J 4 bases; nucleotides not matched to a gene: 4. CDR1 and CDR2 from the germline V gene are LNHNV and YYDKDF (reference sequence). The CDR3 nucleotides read TGTGCCACCAGCAGAGACGGCGGGGGGGGGTACAATGAGCAGTTCTTC. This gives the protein CATSRDGGGGYNEQFF.

CDR3 in amino acids: CASSRDTQGLANYGYTF. The CDR3 bases are TGTGCCAGCAGCCGGGATACACAGGGGTTAGCTAACTATGGCTACACCTTC. The J gene is TRBJ1-2, the V gene TRBV7-9; 7 positions match TRBD1. The V segment lost 5 bases and the J segment 0 bases; nucleotides outside the gene matches: 12. Germline CDR1 SEHNR, CDR2 FQNEAQ (reference sequence). CDR3 length equals 17 residues.

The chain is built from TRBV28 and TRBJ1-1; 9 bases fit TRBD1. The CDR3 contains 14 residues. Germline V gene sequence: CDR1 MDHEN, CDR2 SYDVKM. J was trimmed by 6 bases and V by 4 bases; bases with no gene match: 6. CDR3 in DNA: TGTGCCAGCAGTTCAACAGGGGGCCGGGCTGAAGCTTTCTTT. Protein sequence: CASSSTGGRAEAFF.

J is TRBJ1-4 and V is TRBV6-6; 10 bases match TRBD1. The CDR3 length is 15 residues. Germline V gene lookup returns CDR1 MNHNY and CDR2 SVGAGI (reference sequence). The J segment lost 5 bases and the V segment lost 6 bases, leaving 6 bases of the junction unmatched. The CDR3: CASRAGQGVNEKLFF. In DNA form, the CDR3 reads TGTGCCAGCAGGGCTGGACAGGGGGTCAATGAAAAACTGTTTTTT.

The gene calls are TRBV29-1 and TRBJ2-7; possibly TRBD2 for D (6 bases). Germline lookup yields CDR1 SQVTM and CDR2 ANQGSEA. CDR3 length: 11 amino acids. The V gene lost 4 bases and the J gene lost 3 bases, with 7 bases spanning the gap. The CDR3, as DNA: TGCAGCGTTGGGGGAGGCTACGAGCAGTACTTC. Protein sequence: CSVGGGYEQYF.

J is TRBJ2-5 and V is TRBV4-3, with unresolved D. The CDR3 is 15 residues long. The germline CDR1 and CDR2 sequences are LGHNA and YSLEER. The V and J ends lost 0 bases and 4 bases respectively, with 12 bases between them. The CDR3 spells CASSQDAVLGETQYF. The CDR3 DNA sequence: TGCGCCAGCAGCCAAGATGCGGTTTTGGGAGAGACCCAGTACTTC.

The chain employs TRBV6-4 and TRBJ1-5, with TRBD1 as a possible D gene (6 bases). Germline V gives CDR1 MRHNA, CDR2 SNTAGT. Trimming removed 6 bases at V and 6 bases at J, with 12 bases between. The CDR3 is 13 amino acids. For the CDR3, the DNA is TGTGCCAGCAGGAAACAGGGCGGTCAGCCCCAGCATTTT. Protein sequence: CASRKQGGQPQHF.

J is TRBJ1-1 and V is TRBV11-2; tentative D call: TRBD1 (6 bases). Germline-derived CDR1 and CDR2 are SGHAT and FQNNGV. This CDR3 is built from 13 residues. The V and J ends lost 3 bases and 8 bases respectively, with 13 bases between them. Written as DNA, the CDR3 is TGTGCCAGCAGCTTGAATGGACAGACCGAAGCTTTCTTT. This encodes CASSLNGQTEAFF. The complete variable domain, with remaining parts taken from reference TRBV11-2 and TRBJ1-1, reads EAGVAQSPRYKIIEKRQSVAFWCNPISGHATLYWYQQILGQGPKLLIQFQNNGVVDDSQLPKDRFSAERLKGVDSTLKIQPAKLEDSAVYLCASSLNGQTEAFFGQGTRLTVV.

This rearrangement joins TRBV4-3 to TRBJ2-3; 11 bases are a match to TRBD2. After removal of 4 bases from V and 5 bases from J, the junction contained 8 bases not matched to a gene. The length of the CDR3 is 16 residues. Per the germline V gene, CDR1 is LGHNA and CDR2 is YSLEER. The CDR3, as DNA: TGCGCCAGCAGCCCTACTACTAGCGGGGGTGGAGATACGCAGTATTTT. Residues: CASSPTTSGGGDTQYF.